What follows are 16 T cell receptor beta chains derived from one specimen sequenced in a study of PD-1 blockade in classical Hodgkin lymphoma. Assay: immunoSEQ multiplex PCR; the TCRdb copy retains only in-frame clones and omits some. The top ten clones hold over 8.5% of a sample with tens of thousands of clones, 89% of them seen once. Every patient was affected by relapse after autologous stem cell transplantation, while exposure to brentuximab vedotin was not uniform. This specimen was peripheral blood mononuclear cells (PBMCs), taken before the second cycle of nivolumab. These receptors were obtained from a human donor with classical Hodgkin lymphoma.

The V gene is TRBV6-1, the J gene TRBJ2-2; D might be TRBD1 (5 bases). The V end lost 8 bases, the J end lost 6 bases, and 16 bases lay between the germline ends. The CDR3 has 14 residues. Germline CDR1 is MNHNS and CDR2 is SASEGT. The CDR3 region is CASGSGAAAGELFF. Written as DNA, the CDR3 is TGTGCCAGCGGTTCTGGGGCGGCGGCCGGGGAGCTGTTTTTT.

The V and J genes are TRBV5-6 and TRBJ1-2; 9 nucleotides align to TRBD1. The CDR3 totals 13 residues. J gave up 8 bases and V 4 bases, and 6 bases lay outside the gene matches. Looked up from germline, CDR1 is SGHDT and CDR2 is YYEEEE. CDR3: CASSRPDRGGYTF. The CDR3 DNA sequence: TGTGCCAGCAGCCGGCCGGACAGGGGCGGCTACACCTTC.

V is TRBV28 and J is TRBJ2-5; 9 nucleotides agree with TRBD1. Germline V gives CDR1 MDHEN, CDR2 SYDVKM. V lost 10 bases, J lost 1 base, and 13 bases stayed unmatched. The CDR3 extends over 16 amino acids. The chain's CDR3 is CATRPTGQGGQETQYF. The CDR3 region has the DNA TGTGCCACCCGTCCTACGGGACAGGGAGGCCAAGAGACCCAGTACTTC.

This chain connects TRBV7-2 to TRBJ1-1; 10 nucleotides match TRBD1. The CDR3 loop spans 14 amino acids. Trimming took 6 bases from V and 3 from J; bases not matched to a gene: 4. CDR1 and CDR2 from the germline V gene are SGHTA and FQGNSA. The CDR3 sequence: CASRGTGAHTEAFF. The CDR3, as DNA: TGTGCCAGCAGGGGGACAGGGGCGCACACTGAAGCTTTCTTT.

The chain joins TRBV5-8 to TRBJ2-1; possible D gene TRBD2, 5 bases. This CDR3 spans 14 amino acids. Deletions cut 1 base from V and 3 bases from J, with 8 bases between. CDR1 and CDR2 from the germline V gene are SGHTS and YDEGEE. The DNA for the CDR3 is TGTGCCAGCAGCTTGTGGGAGAGCTACAATGAGCAGTTCTTC. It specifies CASSLWESYNEQFF. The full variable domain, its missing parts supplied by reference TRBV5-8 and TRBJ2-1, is EAGVTQSPTHLIKTRGQQATLRCSPISGHTSVYWYQQALGLGLQFLLWYDEGEERNRGNFPPRFSGRQFPNYSSELNVNALELEDSALYLCASSLWESYNEQFFGPGTRLTVL.

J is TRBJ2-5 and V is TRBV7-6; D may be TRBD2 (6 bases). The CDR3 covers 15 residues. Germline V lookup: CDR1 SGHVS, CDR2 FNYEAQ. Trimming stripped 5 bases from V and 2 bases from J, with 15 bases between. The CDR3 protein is CASSRGTFGQETQYF. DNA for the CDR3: TGTGCCAGCAGCCGCGGGACTTTCGGACAAGAGACCCAGTACTTC.

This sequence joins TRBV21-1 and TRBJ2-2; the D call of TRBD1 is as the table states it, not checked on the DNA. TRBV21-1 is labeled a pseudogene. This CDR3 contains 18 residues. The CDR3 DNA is TGTGCCAGCAGCAAGGAAACAGTTTGGGTTCCGAACACCGGGGAGCTGTTTTTT. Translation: CASSKETVWVPNTGELFF.

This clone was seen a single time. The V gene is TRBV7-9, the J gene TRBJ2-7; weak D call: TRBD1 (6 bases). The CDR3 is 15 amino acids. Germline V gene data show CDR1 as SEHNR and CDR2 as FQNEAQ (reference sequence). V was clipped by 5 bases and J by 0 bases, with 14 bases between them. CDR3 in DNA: TGTGCCAGCAGCCATAAAACAGGGCGCTCCTACGAGCAGTACTTC. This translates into CASSHKTGRSYEQYF.

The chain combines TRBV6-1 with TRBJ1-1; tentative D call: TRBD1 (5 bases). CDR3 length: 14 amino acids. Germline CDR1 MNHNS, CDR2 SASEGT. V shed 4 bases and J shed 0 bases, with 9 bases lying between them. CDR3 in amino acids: CASSGRRVNTEAFF. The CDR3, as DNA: TGTGCCAGCAGTGGCCGCAGGGTGAACACTGAAGCTTTCTTT.

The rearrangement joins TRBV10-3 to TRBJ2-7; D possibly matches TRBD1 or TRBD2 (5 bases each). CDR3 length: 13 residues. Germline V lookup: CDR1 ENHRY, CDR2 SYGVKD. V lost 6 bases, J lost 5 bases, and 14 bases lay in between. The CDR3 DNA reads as TGTGCCATCAGGGGACGGCCAGCCGACGAGCAGTACTTC. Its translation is CAIRGRPADEQYF.

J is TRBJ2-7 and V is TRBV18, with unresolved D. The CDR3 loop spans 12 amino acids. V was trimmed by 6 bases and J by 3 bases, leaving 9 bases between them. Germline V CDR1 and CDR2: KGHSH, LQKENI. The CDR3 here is CASSPESYEQYF. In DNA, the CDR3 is TGTGCCAGCTCGCCGGAGAGCTACGAGCAGTACTTC.

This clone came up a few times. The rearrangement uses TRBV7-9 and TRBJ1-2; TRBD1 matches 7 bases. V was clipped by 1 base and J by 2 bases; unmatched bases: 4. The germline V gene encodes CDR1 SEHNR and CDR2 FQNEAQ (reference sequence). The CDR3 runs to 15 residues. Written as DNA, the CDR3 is TGTGCCAGCAGCTTAGGCCAGGGGGGAAACTATGGCTACACCTTC. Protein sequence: CASSLGQGGNYGYTF.

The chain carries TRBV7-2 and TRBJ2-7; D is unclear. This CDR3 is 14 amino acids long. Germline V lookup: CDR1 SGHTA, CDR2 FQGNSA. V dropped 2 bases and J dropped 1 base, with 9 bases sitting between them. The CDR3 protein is CASSLLGFSYEQYF. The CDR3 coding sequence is TGTGCCAGCAGCTTACTGGGTTTTTCCTACGAGCAGTACTTC.

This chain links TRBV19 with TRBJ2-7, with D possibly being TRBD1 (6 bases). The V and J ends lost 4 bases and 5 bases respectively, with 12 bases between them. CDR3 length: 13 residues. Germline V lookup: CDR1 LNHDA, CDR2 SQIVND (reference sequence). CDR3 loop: CASSTGDRHEQYF. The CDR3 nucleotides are TGTGCCAGTAGTACAGGGGATCGGCACGAGCAGTACTTC.

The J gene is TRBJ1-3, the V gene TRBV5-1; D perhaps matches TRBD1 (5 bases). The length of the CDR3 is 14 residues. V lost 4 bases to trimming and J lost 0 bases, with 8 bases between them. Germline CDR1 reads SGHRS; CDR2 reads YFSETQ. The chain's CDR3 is CASSPGNSGNTIYF. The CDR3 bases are TGCGCCAGCAGCCCAGGGAACTCTGGAAACACCATATATTTT.

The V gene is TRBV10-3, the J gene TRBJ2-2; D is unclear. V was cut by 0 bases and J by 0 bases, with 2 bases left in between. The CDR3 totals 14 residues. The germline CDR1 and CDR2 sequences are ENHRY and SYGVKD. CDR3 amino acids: CAISESPNTGELFF. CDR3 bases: TGTGCCATCAGTGAGTCCCCGAACACCGGGGAGCTGTTTTTT.